The clone carrying this T cell receptor delta chain was counted many times. Its antigen is unknown. TCRdb records a much larger clone's protein for this DNA, with a difference at residue 10 that likely arises from a read error; the protein given is the translation of the DNA. This CDR3 has 11 amino acids. Germline V gene sequence: CDR1 TSWWSYY, CDR2 QGS. TCRdb re-called the multiplex PCR reads through CATT. The table shows about 57,000 delta-chain clones, with around 1.8% occurring only once. Gammadelta T cells were flow-sorted from PBMC into Vgamma9/Vdelta2+ and Vdelta2-negative populations for bulk analysis. The data were taken from a study of γδ T cells in repeated Plasmodium falciparum infection. Across the whole study: Malaria-naive adults were infected with P. falciparum NF54 four times over roughly 600 days.

Study findings and constraints: Malian children's Vdelta2-negative repertoires appeared more expanded and less diverse than Australians'.

The sequence derives from a pool of human donors (malaria-infected and uninfected, not separated). This chain links TRDV1 with TRDJ1; no clear D gene. Sequences were obtained from gamma-delta T cells from blood. The CDR3 region is CALGENRKLTF. The CDR3 DNA sequence: TGTGCTCTTGGGGAAAATCGTAAACTCACCTTT.